Below are 28 T cell receptor beta chains sequenced from a single sample in a study of blood T cell repertoires in COVID-19 (dated by TCRdb to 2018 to 2021). Library preparation used the immunoSEQ multiplex PCR assay. TCRdb retrieved this table from immuneACCESS and kept in-frame rearrangements only. Not all clones are present; in checked studies, unresolved V genes account for under half, and no reason is known for the remainder. The sample table holds a few hundred thousand clones, of which 86% were seen once. The ten biggest clones cover around 12% of the sample. The specimen was peripheral blood. All receptors come from a man older than 75 with acute or convalescent COVID-19.

V gene TRBV24-1 combines with J gene TRBJ2-7; TRBD2 agrees at 7 bases. This CDR3 is 14 amino acids long. Trimming at V came to 4 bases and at J to 2 bases, leaving 4 bases not matched to a gene. In germline, CDR1 is KGHDR, CDR2 SFDVKD. CDR3 DNA: TGTGCCACCAGTGAGGCGGGAGTCCCCTACGAGCAGTACTTC. Residues: CATSEAGVPYEQYF.

The chain uses TRBV7-9 and TRBJ2-5; 10 bases agree with TRBD1. The germline V gene has CDR1 SEHNR and CDR2 FQNEAQ (reference sequence). V trimming: 5 bases; J trimming: 5 bases; junction bases outside the gene matches: 8. This CDR3 has 15 amino acids. CDR3 DNA sequence: TGTGCCAGCAGCCCGACCGGGACAGGGGTCGAGACCCAGTACTTC. Amino acid sequence: CASSPTGTGVETQYF.

This sequence joins TRBV5-5 and TRBJ2-2; 7 bases align to TRBD1. In germline, CDR1 is SGHKS, CDR2 YYEKEE (reference sequence). CDR3 length equals 15 residues. The junction had 3 bases not matched to a gene; V was cut back by 2 bases and J by 2 bases. This CDR3 is CASSFRDSNTGELFF. The CDR3 region has the DNA TGTGCCAGCAGCTTCCGGGACAGCAACACCGGGGAGCTGTTTTTT.

The J gene is TRBJ1-3, the V gene TRBV7-9, with D perhaps matching TRBD1 (5 bases). From germline, CDR1 is SEHNR and CDR2 FQNEAQ (reference sequence). The CDR3 sequence is 18 residues long. Trimming removed 3 bases from V and 0 bases from J, with 18 bases in between. CDR3 sequence (DNA): TGTGCCAGCAGCTTGGGGGGTAGCGGCGCGCTCTCTGGAAACACCATATATTTT. It yields the protein CASSLGGSGALSGNTIYF.

The J gene is TRBJ2-3, the V gene TRBV4-1; tentative D call: TRBD2 (7 bases). Germline CDR1 is MGHRA and CDR2 is YSYEKL. This CDR3 is 15 amino acids long. V shed 1 base and J shed 2 bases, with 10 bases lying between them. CDR3 loop: CASSQGGGVTDTQYF. DNA for the CDR3: TGCGCCAGCAGCCAAGGCGGGGGCGTCACAGATACGCAGTATTTT.

The chain links TRBV9 to TRBJ2-2; D perhaps matches TRBD2 (5 bases). V lost 4 bases, J lost 6 bases, and 19 bases lay in between. The CDR3 covers 16 residues. Germline CDR1 and CDR2: SGDLS and YYNGEE. CDR3 sequence reads: CASSPSPGTLSGELFF. The CDR3 nucleotides read TGTGCCAGCAGCCCAAGCCCGGGAACTTTATCCGGGGAGCTGTTTTTT.

This chain uses TRBV27 with TRBJ1-2, with D possibly being TRBD1 (6 bases). The CDR3 covers 15 residues. V lost 2 bases, J lost 0 bases, and 10 bases lay in between. Germline CDR1 and CDR2: MNHEY and SMNVEV (reference sequence). The CDR3 region has the DNA TGTGCCAGCAGTTTACAGGGGTTAGCTAACTATGGCTACACCTTC. Residues: CASSLQGLANYGYTF.

The count of this clone is one. The chain couples TRBV2 to TRBJ2-7; D is perhaps TRBD1 (6 bases). This CDR3 is 12 amino acids long. V was trimmed by 8 bases and J by 2 bases, leaving 10 bases between them. Per the germline V gene, CDR1 is SNHLY and CDR2 is FYNNEI. For the CDR3, the DNA is TGTGCCAGCTCGGACAGTCCCTACGAGCAGTACTTC. It specifies CASSDSPYEQYF.

The chain joins TRBV4-1 to TRBJ2-7; 10 nucleotides line up with TRBD1. CDR1 and CDR2 from the germline V gene are MGHRA and YSYEKL. Germline trimming cut 3 bases from V and 4 bases from J; bases unmatched to any gene: 9. The CDR3 consists of 16 residues. The CDR3 sequence is CASSQTPGQGIYEQYF. The CDR3 nucleotides read TGCGCCAGCAGCCAGACCCCGGGACAGGGGATATACGAGCAGTACTTC.

This clone was detected a few times. The chain is built from TRBV19 and TRBJ1-5; D is perhaps TRBD1 (5 bases). Germline loops: CDR1 LNHDA, CDR2 SQIVND (reference sequence). Trimming stripped 3 bases from V and 11 bases from J, with 20 bases between. CDR3 length equals 15 residues. The CDR3: CASSMLGLGVGSQHF. The CDR3 nucleotides are TGTGCCAGTAGTATGTTGGGGCTAGGGGTCGGGTCCCAGCATTTT.

The chain employs TRBV10-2 and TRBJ1-4; D may be TRBD1 (6 bases). V was cut by 8 bases and J by 7 bases, with 17 bases left in between. This CDR3 has 14 residues. CDR1 WSHSY and CDR2 SAAADI come from the germline V gene. Written as DNA, the CDR3 is TGCGCCAGCTGGAGGGGGGGGGCTGGTGAAAAACTGTTTTTT. It specifies CASWRGGAGEKLFF.

This clone was recorded a few times. The chain recombines TRBV7-9 with TRBJ2-5; tentative D call: TRBD2 (5 bases). The CDR3 contains 16 residues. The V end lost 2 bases, the J end lost 3 bases, and 16 bases lay between the germline ends. Germline CDR1 reads SEHNR; CDR2 reads FQNEAQ (reference sequence). Here the CDR3 DNA reads TGTGCCAGCAGCTTAACTAGGTTTCGGATCGAAGAGACCCAGTACTTC. Translating it yields CASSLTRFRIEETQYF.

V gene TRBV6-6 combines with J gene TRBJ2-6, with TRBD1 identical over 7 bases. Trimming removed 5 bases from V and 2 bases from J; junction bases left unmatched: 12. CDR3 length: 18 amino acids. In germline, CDR1 is MNHNY, CDR2 SVGAGI (reference sequence). This CDR3 reads CASSRWDSPKPGANVLTF. The CDR3 bases are TGTGCCAGCAGTCGATGGGACAGTCCCAAGCCTGGGGCCAACGTCCTGACTTTC.

The chain is built from TRBV29-1 and TRBJ2-2; 7 nucleotides line up with TRBD2. V was pared by 5 bases and J by 6 bases, with 12 bases of the junction left unmatched. Per germline, CDR1 SQVTM and CDR2 ANQGSEA. The CDR3 runs 15 residues. CDR3 coding DNA: TGCAGCGTTCGGCCCGTGGGGGGGTCCGCCGGGGAGCTGTTTTTT. Translated, it gives CSVRPVGGSAGELFF.

This chain joins TRBV5-4 and TRBJ2-7; 11 nucleotides match TRBD2. The CDR3 totals 16 residues. With 5 bases clipped from V and 1 base from J, the junction kept 8 bases outside the gene matches. Germline assignment: CDR1 SGHNT and CDR2 YYREEE (reference sequence). CDR3 protein: CASRAAGTSGSYEQYF. CDR3 in DNA: TGTGCCAGCAGAGCCGCCGGGACTAGCGGATCCTACGAGCAGTACTTC.

This sequence joins TRBV6-5 and TRBJ1-1; D gene ambiguous. CDR1 and CDR2 from the germline V gene are MNHEY and SVGAGI. This CDR3 region has 13 residues. V lost 5 bases, J lost 8 bases, and 15 bases lay in between. The CDR3 reads CASSPRPRREAFF. The CDR3 DNA reads as TGTGCCAGCAGTCCCAGACCCAGGCGAGAAGCTTTCTTT.

The rearrangement links TRBV18 to TRBJ1-1; a possible D gene is TRBD1 (6 bases). Trimming removed 0 bases at V and 1 base at J, with 9 bases between. This CDR3 region has 15 residues. Germline V gene lookup returns CDR1 KGHSH and CDR2 LQKENI. Here the CDR3 DNA reads TGTGCCAGCTCACCACCTCAAGGGGGGAACACTGAAGCTTTCTTT. Its translation: CASSPPQGGNTEAFF.

The J gene is TRBJ1-6, the V gene TRBV18; 7 bases map to TRBD1. Germline values: CDR1 KGHSH, CDR2 LQKENI. The ends lost 6 bases at V and 6 bases at J; junction bases unmatched: 5. The CDR3 sequence is 14 residues long. CDR3 amino acids: CASSLGQVNSPLHF. The CDR3 DNA reads TGTGCCAGCTCGCTTGGACAGGTTAATTCACCCCTCCACTTT. The complete variable domain, with remaining parts taken from reference TRBV18 and TRBJ1-6, reads NAGVMQNPRHLVRRRGQEARLRCSPMKGHSHVYWYRQLPEEGLKFMVYLQKENIIDESGMPKERFSAEFPKEGPSILRIQQVVRGDSAAYFCASSLGQVNSPLHFGNGTRLTVT.

The chain couples TRBV3-1 (or the pseudogene TRBV3-2) to TRBJ2-7; a possible D gene is TRBD1 (6 bases). Germline V gives CDR1 LGHDT, CDR2 YNNKEL (reference sequence). Trimming pared 1 base from V and 5 bases from J, leaving 9 bases between. This CDR3 has 13 residues. The CDR3 is CASSQVQGHEQYF. Written as DNA, the CDR3 is TGTGCCAGCAGCCAAGTACAGGGCCACGAGCAGTACTTC.

V is TRBV6-1 and J is TRBJ2-4; 8 bases fit TRBD1. Trimming took 1 base from V and 7 from J; bases not matched to a gene: 0. The length of the CDR3 is 13 residues. Germline CDR1 is MNHNS and CDR2 is SASEGT. For the CDR3, the DNA is TGTGCCAGCAGTGAAGACAGGGGGAACATTCAGTACTTC. Translation gives CASSEDRGNIQYF.

This clone was observed a handful of times. V usage is TRBV3-1 (or the pseudogene TRBV3-2) and J usage is TRBJ2-1; 10 positions match TRBD2. The CDR3 length is 18 residues. Trimming cost V 4 bases and J 2 bases; bases outside gene matches: 11. In germline, CDR1 is LGHDT, CDR2 YNNKEL (reference sequence). The CDR3 DNA reads TGTGCCAGCAGCCTTCGGCTAGCGGGAGCATTCCCCTACAATGAGCAGTTCTTC. The encoded protein is CASSLRLAGAFPYNEQFF.

The V and J genes are TRBV2 and TRBJ1-1; D remains ambiguous. The CDR3 has 13 residues. CDR1 SNHLY and CDR2 FYNNEI come from the germline V gene. Trimming cost V 3 bases and J 1 base, with 6 bases left between them. The CDR3 is CASSDAENTEAFF. CDR3 coding DNA: TGTGCCAGCAGTGACGCGGAGAACACTGAAGCTTTCTTT.

The chain is built from TRBV18 and TRBJ2-1; the match to TRBD2 covers 7 bases. The length of the CDR3 is 17 residues. V lost 3 bases to trimming and J lost 6 bases; unmatched junction nucleotides: 14. The germline CDR1 and CDR2 sequences are KGHSH and LQKENI. The CDR3 here is CASSPLLGGLVVNEQFF. The DNA of the CDR3 is TGTGCCAGCTCACCCCTATTGGGTGGACTAGTAGTCAATGAGCAGTTCTTC. The full variable domain, with the rest looked up from reference TRBV18 and TRBJ2-1, is NAGVMQNPRHLVRRRGQEARLRCSPMKGHSHVYWYRQLPEEGLKFMVYLQKENIIDESGMPKERFSAEFPKEGPSILRIQQVVRGDSAAYFCASSPLLGGLVVNEQFFGPGTRLTVL.

The J gene is TRBJ2-2, the V gene TRBV29-1; D may be TRBD2 (6 bases). Germline V gene lookup returns CDR1 SQVTM and CDR2 ANQGSEA. The CDR3 has 14 amino acids. Trimming removed 5 bases at V and 6 bases at J, with 16 bases between. This CDR3 reads CSVTNMGGPGELFF. CDR3 DNA: TGCAGCGTTACTAACATGGGGGGTCCCGGGGAGCTGTTTTTT.

This clone was seen once. This chain joins TRBV19 and TRBJ1-5; no reliable D call. V gave up 7 bases and J gave up 5 bases, with 15 bases separating them. CDR1 is LNHDA and CDR2 is SQIVND in the germline V gene (reference sequence). This CDR3 region has 14 residues. The chain's CDR3 is CASTTTSAYQPQHF. CDR3 DNA: TGTGCCAGTACCACCACATCTGCCTATCAGCCCCAGCATTTT.

The chain uses TRBV5-1 and TRBJ2-1, with 9 positions matching TRBD2. V lost 0 bases, J lost 7 bases, and 11 bases stayed unmatched. This CDR3 contains 17 residues. Looked up from germline, CDR1 is SGHRS and CDR2 is YFSETQ. The DNA for the CDR3 is TGCGCCAGCAGCTTGGAGAGATGGGCGGGGGGGCCGAATGAGCAGTTCTTC. The encoded protein is CASSLERWAGGPNEQFF.

The chain links TRBV7-2 to TRBJ1-1; D gene ambiguous. The germline CDR1 and CDR2 sequences are SGHTA and FQGNSA. Trimming shortened V by 2 bases and J by 5 bases, and 15 bases separated the two germline ends. The CDR3 contains 15 residues. The CDR3 nucleotides are TGTGCCAGCAGCTTAAAGTCGGGTACGGCTACTGAAGCTTTCTTT. Encoded protein: CASSLKSGTATEAFF.

J is TRBJ1-6 and V is TRBV2, with 10 positions matching TRBD1. V lost 3 bases, J lost 8 bases, and 4 bases stayed unmatched. Per the germline V gene, CDR1 is SNHLY and CDR2 is FYNNEI. This CDR3 region has 15 residues. This CDR3 reads CASSDRDRGHSPLHF. In nucleotides, the CDR3 is TGTGCCAGCAGTGACCGGGACAGGGGCCATTCACCCCTCCACTTT.